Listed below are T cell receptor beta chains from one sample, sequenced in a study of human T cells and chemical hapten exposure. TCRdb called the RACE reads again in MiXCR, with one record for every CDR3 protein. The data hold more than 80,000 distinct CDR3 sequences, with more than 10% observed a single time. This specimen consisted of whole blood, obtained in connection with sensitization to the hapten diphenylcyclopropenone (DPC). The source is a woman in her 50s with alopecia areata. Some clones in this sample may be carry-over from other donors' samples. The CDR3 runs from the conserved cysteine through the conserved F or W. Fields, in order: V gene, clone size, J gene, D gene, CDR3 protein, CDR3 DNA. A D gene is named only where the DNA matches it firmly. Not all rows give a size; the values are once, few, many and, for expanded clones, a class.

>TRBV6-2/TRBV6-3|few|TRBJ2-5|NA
CASSYGKGRGETQYF
TGTGCCAGCAGTTACGGCAAGGGGCGCGGGGAGACCCAGTACTTC
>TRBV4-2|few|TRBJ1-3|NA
CASSSTGFSGNTIYF
TGTGCCAGCAGTAGCACGGGATTCTCTGGAAACACCATATATTTT
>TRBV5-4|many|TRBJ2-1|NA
CASSLEGGDNEQFF
TGTGCCAGCAGCTTGGAGGGTGGCGACAATGAGCAGTTCTTC
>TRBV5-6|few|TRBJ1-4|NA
CASSPDSEANEKLFF
TGTGCCAGCAGCCCGGACAGTGAAGCTAATGAAAAACTGTTTTTT
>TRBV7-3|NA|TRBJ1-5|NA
CASTPGLSNQPQHF
TGTGCCAGCACCCCGGGGCTTAGCAATCAGCCCCAGCATTTT
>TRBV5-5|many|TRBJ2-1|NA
CASSLVGSSDEQFF
TGTGCCAGCAGCTTGGTCGGGAGTTCAGATGAGCAGTTCTTC
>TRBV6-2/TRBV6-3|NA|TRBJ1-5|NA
CASSYHGAFNQPQHF
TGTGCCAGCAGTTATCACGGGGCGTTCAATCAGCCCCAGCATTTT
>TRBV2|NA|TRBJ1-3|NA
CASRIRQVSGNTIYF
TGTGCCAGCAGGATCCGACAGGTTTCTGGAAACACCATATATTTT
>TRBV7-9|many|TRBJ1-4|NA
CASRTDTEKLFF
TGTGCCAGCAGGACCGACACAGAAAAACTGTTTTTT
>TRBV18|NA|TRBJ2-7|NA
CASSPQLGYEQYF
TGTGCCAGCTCACCGCAGTTGGGCTACGAGCAGTACTTC
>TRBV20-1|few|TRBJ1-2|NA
CSASDGTNYGYTF
TGCAGTGCTAGTGACGGGACAAACTATGGCTACACCTTC
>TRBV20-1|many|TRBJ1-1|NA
CSARGGNTEAFF
TGCAGCGCACGAGGAGGAAACACTGAAGCTTTCTTT
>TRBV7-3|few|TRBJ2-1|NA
CASSSYSNEQFF
TGTGCCAGCAGCTCTTACTCGAATGAGCAGTTCTTC
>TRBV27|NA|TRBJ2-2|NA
CASSAPVQPGELFF
TGTGCCAGCAGTGCCCCGGTGCAGCCCGGGGAGCTGTTTTTT
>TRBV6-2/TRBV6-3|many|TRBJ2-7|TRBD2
CASGRTSYYEQYF
TGTGCCAGCGGCAGGACTAGCTACTACGAGCAGTACTTC
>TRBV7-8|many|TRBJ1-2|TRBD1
CASSFGQGGVNIYGYTF
TGTGCCAGCAGCTTCGGACAGGGTGGAGTGAATATCTATGGCTACACCTTC
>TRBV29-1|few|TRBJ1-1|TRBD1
CSERQGAGEAFF
TGCAGCGAGAGACAGGGGGCCGGTGAAGCTTTCTTT
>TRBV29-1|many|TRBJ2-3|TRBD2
CSVEDGGVSGSTDTQYF
TGCAGCGTTGAAGATGGGGGGGTTTCCGGGAGCACAGATACGCAGTATTTT
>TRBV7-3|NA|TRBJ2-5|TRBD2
CASSLGQREPLGETQYF
TGTGCCAGCAGCTTAGGCCAGCGGGAGCCCCTAGGAGAGACCCAGTACTTC
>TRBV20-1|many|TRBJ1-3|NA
CSVSDGAAGNTIYF
TGCAGTGTTAGTGACGGGGCCGCCGGAAACACCATATATTTT
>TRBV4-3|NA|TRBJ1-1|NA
CASSQGPGADTEAFF
TGCGCCAGCAGCCAAGGTCCGGGGGCGGACACTGAAGCTTTCTTT
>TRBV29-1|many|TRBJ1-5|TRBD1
CSVATGVGQPQHF
TGCAGCGTCGCCACAGGGGTAGGACAGCCCCAGCATTTT